Shown below are 9 T cell receptor beta chains from a single sample sequenced in a study of Ad26.COV2.S vaccination and SARS-CoV-2 variants. Documented treatment: around 19 received Ad26.COV2.S at low or high dose, single or two shots; 5 received placebo; per-sample allocation not given. Sample collection was performed on day 63 after the first vaccine or placebo injection. The repertoire was sequenced with immunoSEQ multiplex PCR; TCRdb's copy has only in-frame clones and lacks some. The data contain about 370,000 clones, around nine tenths of them singletons. This material consisted of peripheral blood, taken in a trial of Ad26.COV2.S vaccine versus placebo. The receptors derive from a person aged 18-60 years who received the Ad26.COV2.S COVID-19 vaccine or a placebo.

The J gene is TRBJ1-3, the V gene TRBV3-1 (or the pseudogene TRBV3-2), with a tentative D call TRBD1 (6 bases). This CDR3 region has 15 residues. Trimming took 4 bases from V and 2 from J, leaving 12 bases between them. Germline CDR1 reads LGHDT; CDR2 reads YNNKEL (reference sequence). The CDR3: CASSRSDRAGNTIYF. CDR3 bases: TGTGCCAGCAGCCGCTCGGACAGAGCTGGAAACACCATATATTTT.

The rearrangement uses TRBV5-8 and TRBJ2-3, with unresolved D. CDR3 length equals 15 residues. The V gene's germline CDR1 is SGHTS and CDR2 YDEGEE. V lost 2 bases and J lost 3, with 13 bases in between. For the CDR3, the DNA is TGTGCCAGCAGCTTAAGGATCCGCAGGACAGATACGCAGTATTTT. Amino acid sequence: CASSLRIRRTDTQYF. Using reference TRBV5-8 and TRBJ2-3 for the parts outside the CDR3, the full variable domain is EAGVTQSPTHLIKTRGQQATLRCSPISGHTSVYWYQQALGLGLQFLLWYDEGEERNRGNFPPRFSGRQFPNYSSELNVNALELEDSALYLCASSLRIRRTDTQYFGPGTRLTVL.

V usage is TRBV5-4 and J usage is TRBJ2-7; TRBD1 might be the D (6 bases). The CDR3 runs 15 residues. V shed 3 bases and J shed 0 bases, with 13 bases lying between them. Germline-derived CDR1 and CDR2 are SGHNT and YYREEE (reference sequence). The CDR3: CASSSRDIGSYEQYF. CDR3 bases: TGTGCCAGCAGCTCACGGGACATCGGCTCCTACGAGCAGTACTTC.

The chain recombines TRBV5-6 with TRBJ1-2, with unresolved D. The germline V and J ends were trimmed by 5 bases and 4 bases, with 12 bases remaining between them. CDR3 length equals 13 residues. Germline V CDR1 and CDR2: SGHDT, YYEEEE. In DNA, the CDR3 is TGTGCCAGCAGTCTGGACCGAGCCTATGGCTACACCTTC. It translates to CASSLDRAYGYTF.

For this clone: This CDR3 is also generated by other DNA sequences in the sample. The DNA of the CDR3 is TGTGCCAGCAGCCAAGTGAGCTACGAGCAGTACTTC. It codes for CASSQVSYEQYF. V gene TRBV3-1 (or the pseudogene TRBV3-2) combines with J gene TRBJ2-7; D is uncertain. Germline assignment: CDR1 LGHDT and CDR2 YNNKEL (reference sequence). The germline V and J ends were trimmed by 1 base and 3 bases, with 4 bases remaining between them. The CDR3 length is 12 residues.

To note about this clone: A junction end diverges from the germline sequence, so it may reflect a read error. The CDR3 region is CASSQAAKEKLFF. CDR3 coding DNA: TGTGCCAGCAGCCAGGCCGCTAAGGAAAAACTGTTTTTT. V gene TRBV4-2 combines with J gene TRBJ1-4; no clear D gene. Germline lookup yields CDR1 LGHNA and CDR2 YNFKEQ. This CDR3 is 13 amino acids long.

This chain connects TRBV9 to TRBJ2-3, with TRBD2 matching 8 bases. Germline V CDR1 and CDR2: SGDLS, YYNGEE. V lost 0 bases to trimming and J lost 0 bases; unmatched junction nucleotides: 3. The CDR3 consists of 16 residues. CDR3 DNA sequence: TGTGCCAGCAGCGTAGGCGGGGGGCCTAGCACAGATACGCAGTATTTT. Protein: CASSVGGGPSTDTQYF.

J is TRBJ2-7 and V is TRBV10-2, with 8 bases lining up with TRBD2. The CDR3 spans 13 residues. Per germline, CDR1 WSHSY and CDR2 SAAADI. The junction had 9 bases not matched to a gene; V was cut back by 8 bases and J by 6 bases. CDR3 DNA: TGCGCCAGCCGTGGCCCCCGGGGGGGCGAGCAGTACTTC. This encodes CASRGPRGGEQYF.

The chain employs TRBV9 and TRBJ2-2, with no clear D. The germline CDR1 and CDR2 sequences are SGDLS and YYNGEE. V was trimmed by 0 bases and J by 5 bases, leaving 11 bases between them. This CDR3 contains 15 residues. The CDR3 region is CASSVAGQETGELFF. As DNA, the CDR3 is TGTGCCAGCAGCGTAGCAGGTCAAGAGACCGGGGAGCTGTTTTTT.